These 24 T cell receptor beta chains originate from one sample sequenced in a study of T-cell memory formation after mild COVID-19. TCRdb re-derived calls from the 5' RACE reads in MiXCR, one entry per CDR3 protein. The table lists about 55,000 distinct CDR3 sequences, 28% of them singletons. The sample consisted of PBMCs or a T cell subset sorted from them (not recorded which). All receptors derive from a man in his late teens or twenties who had mild COVID-19 (a few samples of this study predate the infection). Cell type and time point are not known.

This clonotype was observed a few times. CDR3 in amino acids: CASSHTGVATYEQYV. Here the CDR3 DNA reads TGCGCCAGCAGTCATACCGGAGTAGCCACCTACGAGCAGTACGTC. The chain recombines TRBV23-1 with TRBJ2-7; no clear D gene. TRBV23-1 is classed as an ORF, of uncertain function. The CDR3 sequence is 15 residues long. Trimming took off 3 bases at V and 2 bases at J, with 14 bases between the two ends.

The V gene is TRBV6-2 or TRBV6-3, the J gene TRBJ2-2; a weak D match, TRBD1 (6 bases). V was clipped by 4 bases and J by 2 bases, with 11 bases between them. The CDR3 runs 15 residues. Germline values: CDR1 MNHEY, CDR2 SVGEGT. The CDR3 DNA sequence: TGTGCCAGCAGTTCCCCACAGGGTAACACCGGGGAGCTGTTTTTT. This encodes CASSSPQGNTGELFF.

This clonotype was seen only a few times. The DNA of the CDR3 is TGTGCCAGCGGTCACGGGAAGGAGGAGGATACGCAGTATTTT. Encoded protein: CASGHGKEEDTQYF. The J gene is TRBJ2-3, the V gene TRBV6-6, with D perhaps TRBD2 (5 bases). The germline gives CDR1 MNHNY, CDR2 SVGAGI (reference sequence). V was clipped by 8 bases and J by 6 bases, with 18 bases between them. This CDR3 has 14 amino acids.

In this sample, this clonotype turned up many times. V usage is TRBV4-3 and J usage is TRBJ2-3; D assignment may be TRBD1 or TRBD2 (5 bases each). The CDR3 totals 16 residues. From germline, CDR1 is LGHNA and CDR2 YSLEER. V was shortened by 3 bases and J by 0 bases, with 13 bases between the two germline ends. This chain's CDR3 is CASSQSGTASTDTQYF. In DNA form, the CDR3 reads TGCGCCAGCAGCCAGTCCGGGACGGCAAGCACAGATACGCAGTATTTT.

CDR3 residues: CASSQDRTYTEAFF. The DNA for the CDR3 is TGCGCCAGCAGCCAGGACAGGACCTACACTGAAGCTTTCTTT. The chain combines TRBV4-3 with TRBJ1-1, with TRBD1 matching over 7 bases. Germline V gives CDR1 LGHNA, CDR2 YSLEER. V shed 3 bases, J shed 3 bases, and the junction held 4 bases outside the gene matches. This CDR3 contains 14 residues.

The chain has TRBV7-9 and TRBJ1-1; TRBD1 is a possible D gene (5 bases). Trimming pared 6 bases from V and 0 bases from J, leaving 5 bases between. Per germline, CDR1 SEHNR and CDR2 FQNEAQ (reference sequence). The CDR3 totals 12 residues. CDR3 bases: TGTGCCAGCAGGGACATGAACACTGAAGCTTTCTTT. Translated, it gives CASRDMNTEAFF.

This clonotype came up a few times. The genes are TRBV29-1 and TRBJ2-5; D is perhaps TRBD2 (5 bases). CDR3 length: 14 amino acids. The ends were cut back, 3 bases at V and 0 bases at J, with 11 bases in the middle. The germline V gene has CDR1 SQVTM and CDR2 ANQGSEA. The CDR3 loop reads CSVDFRRDQETQYF. The CDR3 DNA sequence: TGCAGCGTTGATTTTAGGCGGGACCAAGAGACCCAGTACTTC. Together with reference TRBV29-1 and TRBJ2-5, the CDR3 gives the full variable domain: SAVISQKPSRDICQRGTSLTIQCQVDSQVTMMFWYRQQPGQSLTLIATANQGSEATYESGFVIDKFPISRPNLTFSTLTVSNMSPEDSSIYLCSVDFRRDQETQYFGPGTRLLVL.

A few counts support this clonotype. The chain carries TRBV5-5 and TRBJ2-1; TRBD2 is a possible D gene (5 bases). Germline values: CDR1 SGHKS, CDR2 YYEKEE (reference sequence). This CDR3 has 16 amino acids. Trimming removed 0 bases from V and 6 bases from J, with 16 bases in between. Here the CDR3 DNA reads TGTGCCAGCAGCTTGGCCGGGCTAGCAGGAAGCAATGAGCAGTTCTTC. Encoded protein: CASSLAGLAGSNEQFF.

V is TRBV20-1 and J is TRBJ2-1, with D perhaps matching TRBD1 or TRBD2 (6 bases each). Trimming removed 2 bases from V and 8 bases from J, with 25 bases in between. Germline CDR1 reads DFQATT; CDR2 reads SNEGSKA (reference sequence). This CDR3 has 17 amino acids. The CDR3 loop is CSARRRGNRVRDDEQFF. The CDR3 DNA follows: TGCAGTGCTAGACGTCGAGGAAACAGGGTGCGGGATGATGAGCAGTTCTTC.

The V gene is TRBV29-1, the J gene TRBJ1-2, with 7 bases aligning to TRBD1. Germline V gene lookup returns CDR1 SQVTM and CDR2 ANQGSEA. This CDR3 spans 12 amino acids. The ends lost 5 bases at V and 3 bases at J; junction bases unmatched: 3. The CDR3 region has the DNA TGCAGCGTTTTTGACAGGGACTATGGCTACACCTTC. This translates into CSVFDRDYGYTF.

V and J are TRBV4-3 and TRBJ2-7; perhaps D is TRBD1 or TRBD2 (5 bases each). Trimming pared 2 bases from V and 0 bases from J, leaving 11 bases between. The CDR3 loop spans 15 amino acids. Germline CDR1 is LGHNA and CDR2 is YSLEER. The CDR3: CASSQKPGSSYEQYF. The CDR3 DNA reads TGCGCCAGCAGCCAAAAACCAGGGAGCTCCTACGAGCAGTACTTC.

This clonotype has more than one count but fewer than ten. The rearrangement uses TRBV7-2 and TRBJ2-2; perhaps TRBD2 as D (5 bases). V dropped 3 bases and J dropped 7 bases, with 9 bases sitting between them. The CDR3 contains 13 residues. Germline V gene sequence: CDR1 SGHTA, CDR2 FQGNSA. CDR3 residues: CASSFPGDGELFF. The CDR3 DNA reads TGTGCCAGCAGCTTTCCCGGGGACGGGGAGCTGTTTTTT. Supplemented by reference TRBV7-2 and TRBJ2-2, the full variable domain reads GAGVSQSPSNKVTEKGKDVELRCDPISGHTALYWYRQSLGQGLEFLIYFQGNSAPDKSGLPSDRFSAERTGGSVSTLTIQRTQQEDSAVYLCASSFPGDGELFFGEGSRLTVL.

The chain has TRBV7-8 and TRBJ2-4; a possible D gene is TRBD2 (5 bases). Germline V gene data show CDR1 as SGHVS and CDR2 as FQNEAQ. Trimming cost V 5 bases and J 2 bases, with 25 bases left between them. CDR3 length equals 19 residues. In nucleotides, the CDR3 is TGTGCCAGCAGCCCCAAAAGCCGGGAACGGTCAATGTCCAAAAACATTCAGTACTTC. This encodes CASSPKSRERSMSKNIQYF.

This clonotype was detected once. The CDR3 reads CASSQVRVPPYEQYF. DNA for the CDR3: TGCGCCAGCAGCCAGGTTAGGGTGCCACCCTACGAGCAGTACTTC. The V call is TRBV4-3, the J call TRBJ2-7; D is ambiguous. This CDR3 is 15 amino acids long. The germline V gene encodes CDR1 LGHNA and CDR2 YSLEER. Trimming took 3 bases from V and 2 from J, leaving 14 bases between them.

This clonotype appeared a single time. The V call is TRBV6-6, the J call TRBJ2-7; weak D call: TRBD2 (6 bases). Germline V gene sequence: CDR1 MNHNY, CDR2 SVGAGI (reference sequence). Between the trimmed V and J ends, which lost 7 bases and 2 bases, there was a span of 15 bases. The length of the CDR3 is 14 residues. CDR3 region: CASTKEGLTYEQYF. The CDR3 DNA is TGTGCCAGCACTAAGGAGGGATTAACCTACGAGCAGTACTTC.

The rearrangement uses TRBV29-1 and TRBJ2-1, with 10 bases identical to TRBD2. This CDR3 is built from 12 residues. CDR1 and CDR2 from the germline V gene are SQVTM and ANQGSEA. The junction had 4 bases not matched to a gene; V was cut back by 6 bases and J by 8 bases. CDR3 amino acids: CSVSSGGYEQFF. In DNA, the CDR3 is TGCAGCGTCTCTAGCGGGGGCTATGAGCAGTTCTTC.

This clonotype came up a few times. The chain is built from TRBV7-2 and TRBJ2-7; 10 nucleotides align to TRBD1. Germline V lookup: CDR1 SGHTA, CDR2 FQGNSA. V was pared by 5 bases and J by 1 base, with 8 bases of the junction left unmatched. This CDR3 is 16 amino acids long. The DNA of the CDR3 is TGTGCCAGCAGCAGGAGAGGGACAGGGGTATCCTACGAGCAGTACGTC. As protein: CASSRRGTGVSYEQYV.

J is TRBJ1-6 and V is TRBV6-5, with D perhaps TRBD1 (6 bases). The CDR3 consists of 15 residues. V was trimmed by 6 bases and J by 3 bases, leaving 12 bases between them. Germline values: CDR1 MNHEY, CDR2 SVGAGI. This CDR3 reads CASRGAADYNSPLHF. The CDR3 nucleotides are TGTGCCAGCAGGGGGGCGGCAGACTATAATTCACCCCTCCACTTT.

This clonotype was detected a few times. The genes are TRBV6-5 and TRBJ2-3; 11 bases match TRBD2. This CDR3 has 17 amino acids. Germline lookup yields CDR1 MNHEY and CDR2 SVGAGI. The ends lost 5 bases at V and 0 bases at J; junction bases unmatched: 7. The CDR3 protein is CASSLAGGSPSTDTQYF. The CDR3 nucleotides read TGTGCCAGCAGTCTAGCGGGGGGATCACCTAGCACAGATACGCAGTATTTT.

There are a few counts of this clonotype. The chain combines TRBV5-1 with TRBJ2-7, with D uncertain. CDR1 is SGHRS, CDR2 YFSETQ, per germline. This CDR3 comprises 16 residues. The V end was cut by 1 base, the J end by 3 bases, with 17 bases between. The CDR3 nucleotides are TGCGCCAGCAGCTTGCCCAAGGAGACGATACTCTACGAGCAGTACTTC. It translates to CASSLPKETILYEQYF.

The chain uses TRBV12-3 or TRBV12-4 and TRBJ2-4; tentatively, D is TRBD2 (6 bases). This CDR3 is 18 amino acids long. Trimming stripped 5 bases from V and 3 bases from J, with 23 bases between. The CDR3, as DNA: TGTGCCAGCAGTATTCAGACTCAGGGTTTGGGGGGCAAAAACATTCAGTACTTC. This sequence encodes CASSIQTQGLGGKNIQYF.

The chain recombines TRBV25-1 with TRBJ2-7; D uncertain. CDR3 size: 11 residues. The germline V gene has CDR1 MGHDK and CDR2 SYGVNS. Trimming took off 8 bases at V and 3 bases at J, with 8 bases between the two ends. The CDR3 protein is CASADGYEQYF. In nucleotides, the CDR3 is TGTGCCAGCGCGGATGGCTACGAGCAGTACTTC.

This clonotype came up a few times. The chain joins TRBV7-9 to TRBJ2-4; a weak D match, TRBD2 (6 bases). V shed 5 bases and J shed 0 bases, with 14 bases lying between them. The CDR3 runs 16 residues. Germline lookup yields CDR1 SEHNR and CDR2 FQNEAQ (reference sequence). DNA of the CDR3: TGTGCCAGCAGCCCAAAGGAGGGGTTAGCCAAAAACATTCAGTACTTC. Amino acids: CASSPKEGLAKNIQYF.

In this sample, this clonotype turned up a few times. This CDR3 is CASSYVPLTSSHEQFF. The CDR3 bases are TGTGCCAGCAGTTACGTCCCCTTGACTAGCAGCCATGAGCAGTTCTTC. The chain employs TRBV6-2 or TRBV6-3 and TRBJ2-1, with TRBD2 matching over 7 bases. Germline CDR1 MNHEY, CDR2 SVGEGT. J gave up 8 bases and V 2 bases, and 12 bases lay outside the gene matches. The length of the CDR3 is 16 residues.